This TCR beta chain was identified in a study of blood T cell repertoires in COVID-19. CDR1 MNHNY and CDR2 SVGAGI come from the germline V gene (reference sequence). This CDR3 contains 14 residues. Trimming took 2 bases from V and 1 from J, leaving 6 bases between them. Repertoires were generated with immunoSEQ multiplex PCR, while TCRdb's copy carries only in-frame clones and drops some. This sample yields around 80,000 clones, of which around 80% are seen a single time; about 13% belongs to the top ten. The clonotype was recovered from a man aged 45-65 years with COVID-19, enrolled during active disease. The V call is TRBV6-6, the J call TRBJ1-5; possible D gene TRBD1, 5 bases. Sequencing was performed on peripheral blood. CDR3 region: CASSYGASNQPQHF. The CDR3 nucleotides read TGTGCCAGCAGTTACGGGGCGAGCAATCAGCCCCAGCATTTT.